The 23 T cell receptor beta chains listed next were all sequenced from one sample in a study of tumor-infiltrating lymphocytes in primary liver carcinoma. Unsorted whole blood yielded the blood RNA, and germline DNA was also extracted. TCR beta cDNA was prepared out of approximately 470 ng total RNA by means of a constant-region primer. For TCR beta, libraries were produced by three nested multiplex PCR rounds using slightly modified ARM-PCR. Use of TRBV1-TRBV30 forward primers with a C-beta reverse primer characterized the first two PCR rounds, which lasted about 10 cycles each. TCRdb re-called the multiplex PCR reads with MiXCR, one entry per CDR3 protein. Of about 350,000 distinct CDR3 sequences listed, 65% were seen once; the top ten hold 5.5% to 7%. The sequenced sample consisted of peripheral blood. The receptors were sampled from a man aged 35 to 55 with primary liver carcinoma and hepatitis B virus infection.

This clonotype came up a few times. V gene TRBV30 combines with J gene TRBJ2-2, with a possible D match to TRBD2 (5 bases). V lost 7 bases to trimming and J lost 1 base, with 19 bases between them. The CDR3 spans 16 residues. CDR1 is GTSNPN, CDR2 SVGIG, per germline (reference sequence). The CDR3 loop reads CAFLTMRAGNTGELFF. As DNA, the CDR3 is TGTGCCTTCCTTACAATGAGGGCAGGGAACACCGGGGAGCTGTTTTTT.

This clonotype was found many times. The chain has TRBV11-2 and TRBJ1-2; the D is unclear. Trimming cost V 4 bases and J 1 base, with 4 bases left between them. From germline, CDR1 is SGHAT and CDR2 FQNNGV. This CDR3 has 12 residues. The CDR3 reads CASSSVNYGYTF. The CDR3 bases are TGTGCCAGCAGCTCCGTTAACTATGGCTACACCTTC.

This clonotype was detected ten times or more. The junction and the germline gene differ at one end; a read error may be behind it. The chain is built from TRBV4-3 and TRBJ2-7, with 9 bases lining up with TRBD1. Germline V CDR1 and CDR2: LGHNA, YSLEER. The CDR3 is 14 residues long. The CDR3 spells CASSPGQGRYEQYF. The CDR3 DNA reads as TGTGCCAGCAGTCCGGGACAGGGACGCTACGAGCAGTACTTC.

This clonotype was seen a few times. This chain links TRBV7-9 with TRBJ1-4; D uncertain. The CDR3 consists of 14 residues. From germline, CDR1 is SEHNR and CDR2 FQNEAQ (reference sequence). Trimming removed 4 bases at V and 8 bases at J, with 14 bases between. The CDR3 is CASSSAVTGEKLFF. CDR3 in DNA: TGTGCCAGCAGCTCAGCAGTAACTGGGGAAAAACTGTTTTTT.

This clonotype was seen a single time. The chain uses TRBV12-3 or TRBV12-4 and TRBJ1-3; weak D call: TRBD1 (5 bases). V gave up 7 bases and J gave up 0 bases, with 16 bases separating them. The length of the CDR3 is 16 residues. CDR3 nucleotide sequence: TGTGCCAGCATCTGGGGGGACGGATGCTCTGGAAACACCATATATTTT. Protein sequence: CASIWGDGCSGNTIYF.

This clonotype has a single count. In nucleotides, the CDR3 is TGTGCCAGCATTTCCCGTTATAGCGTGCCTGTAGAAGAGCAGTACTTC. It encodes CASISRYSVPVEEQYF. V gene TRBV28 combines with J gene TRBJ2-7; D is possibly TRBD2 (5 bases). The ends were cut back, 7 bases at V and 7 bases at J, with 26 bases in the middle. Per germline, CDR1 MDHEN and CDR2 SYDVKM. The CDR3 covers 16 residues.

A note on this clonotype: At one of its ends the junction is not consistent with the germline gene, which may arise from a read error. This sequence joins TRBV11-1 and TRBJ2-3; D gene unclear. Germline V lookup: CDR1 SGHAT, CDR2 FQDESV (reference sequence). CDR3 length: 14 residues. In DNA, the CDR3 is TGTGCCAGCTGCTTCATGGGGATAGGTGATACGCAGTATTTT. Its protein product is CASCFMGIGDTQYF.

Regarding this clonotype: Being one base from a much bigger clone, this may be a read error. Given the absence of the conserved phenylalanine or tryptophan at the CDR3 end, a read error is likely. The chain joins TRBV12-3 or TRBV12-4 to TRBJ2-7; 14 bases are a match to TRBD2. This CDR3 is 15 amino acids long. The junction had 4 bases not matched to a gene; V was cut back by 7 bases and J by 2 bases. The CDR3 loop reads CASIGTSGGPYEQYL. The CDR3 region has the DNA TGTGCCAGCATCGGGACTAGCGGGGGCCCCTACGAGCAGTACTTA.

The CDR3 protein is CASSSSGTRGSFSTDTQYF. The CDR3 DNA follows: TGTGCCAGCAGTTCCTCCGGGACTAGAGGGAGTTTTAGTACAGATACGCAGTATTTT. V is TRBV6-1 and J is TRBJ2-3; 8 bases map to TRBD2. V was clipped by 5 bases and J by 3 bases; unmatched bases: 19. CDR3 length: 19 amino acids. Germline V lookup: CDR1 MNHNS, CDR2 SASEGT.

A word on this clonotype: Sequence at one end of the junction differs from germline and may be a read error. The chain joins TRBV29-1 to TRBJ1-1; a weak D match, TRBD1 (5 bases). CDR3 length equals 16 residues. Germline CDR1 SQVTM, CDR2 ANQGSEA. As DNA, the CDR3 is TGCATCGTTTCGACCGGACAAGGGGCGCTTAGCACTGAAGCTTTCTTT. It codes for CIVSTGQGALSTEAFF.

Worth noting for this clonotype: This may be a read error: a much more frequent sequence differs by one nucleotide. The J gene is TRBJ2-2, the V gene TRBV5-5; D gene unclear. The germline V gene encodes CDR1 SGHKS and CDR2 YYEKEE (reference sequence). V was clipped by 4 bases and J by 2 bases, with 9 bases between them. The CDR3 spans 14 residues. The CDR3 DNA follows: TGTGCCAGCAGCCGAGGCACAAACACCGGGGAGCTGTTTTTT. It is translated as CASSRGTNTGELFF.

For this clonotype: The conserved phenylalanine or tryptophan normally closing the CDR3 is absent here, so this likely arose from a read error. The chain employs TRBV6-5 and TRBJ1-2; no reliable D call. CDR3 length equals 13 residues. The V end was cut by 2 bases, the J end by 2 bases, with 6 bases between. The germline CDR1 and CDR2 sequences are MNHEY and SVGAGI. CDR3 coding DNA: TGTGCCAGCAGTTACACAGTGAACTATGGCTACACCTCC. Translation: CASSYTVNYGYTS.

Many counts were recorded for this clonotype. The rearrangement uses TRBV6-5 and TRBJ2-1; D might be TRBD1 or TRBD2, each matching 5 bases. The CDR3 covers 14 residues. Germline CDR1 reads MNHEY; CDR2 reads SVGAGI. Trimming removed 2 bases from V and 9 bases from J, with 14 bases in between. CDR3 sequence (DNA): TGTGCCAGCAGTTACGATCTGGGGGTGCCTGAGCAGTTCTTC. This gives the protein CASSYDLGVPEQFF.

This clonotype was seen more than once but under ten times. The chain employs TRBV5-4 and TRBJ2-7; a weak D match, TRBD2 (6 bases). From germline, CDR1 is SGHNT and CDR2 YYREEE (reference sequence). V was trimmed by 6 bases and J by 5 bases, leaving 15 bases between them. This CDR3 region has 13 residues. The CDR3 DNA sequence: TGTGCCAGCAACGAAGGAGGGCGTAACGAGCAGTACTTC. Protein product: CASNEGGRNEQYF.

A word on this clonotype: One end of the junction is discordant with germline, which a read error may explain. J is TRBJ2-3 and V is TRBV11-2, with unresolved D. The CDR3 is made up of 17 amino acids. Germline V gene sequence: CDR1 SGHAT, CDR2 FQNNGV. Here the CDR3 DNA reads TGTCCCAGCAGCTTAGAGGCTAACCAATATAGCACAGATACGCATTATTTT. Translating it yields CPSSLEANQYSTDTHYF.

This clonotype was seen ten or more times. The chain uses TRBV12-3 or TRBV12-4 and TRBJ2-7; 7 bases line up with TRBD1. The CDR3 contains 14 residues. V was pared by 3 bases and J by 3 bases, with 5 bases of the junction left unmatched. CDR3 region: CASSFGTAHYEQYF. In DNA, the CDR3 is TGTGCCAGCAGTTTCGGGACAGCACACTACGAGCAGTACTTC.

About this clonotype: A much larger clone differs by one base, so this may be a read error. The V gene is TRBV6-1, the J gene TRBJ1-2; no definite D call. CDR3 size: 12 residues. Germline V gives CDR1 MNHNS, CDR2 SASEGT. CDR3 amino acids: CASKRSNYDYTF. Here the CDR3 DNA reads TGTGCCAGCAAGCGGTCTAACTATGACTACACCTTC.

The J gene is TRBJ2-2, the V gene TRBV10-3, with 10 bases that match TRBD2. The V and J ends lost 6 bases and 4 bases, in that order; junction bases with no gene match: 8. The CDR3 totals 16 residues. Germline V gene sequence: CDR1 ENHRY, CDR2 SYGVKD. Here the CDR3 DNA reads TGTGCCATCAGCGTCCTAGCGGGGGTGGGCACCGGGGAGCTGTTTTTT. Translating gives CAISVLAGVGTGELFF.

V usage is TRBV5-4 and J usage is TRBJ2-2; the D is unclear. V lost 0 bases and J lost 7, with 7 bases in between. The CDR3 has 13 amino acids. The germline CDR1 and CDR2 sequences are SGHNT and YYREEE (reference sequence). The CDR3 coding sequence is TGTGCCAGCAGCTTGGATACGGGCGGGGAGCTGTTTTTT. As protein: CASSLDTGGELFF. Based on the CDR3 plus reference TRBV5-4 and TRBJ2-2, the full variable domain is ETGVTQSPTHLIKTRGQQVTLRCSSQSGHNTVSWYQQALGQGPQFIFQYYREEENGRGNFPPRFSGLQFPNYSSELNVNALELDDSALYLCASSLDTGGELFFGEGSRLTVL.

This chain joins TRBV5-1 and TRBJ2-1; D is tentatively TRBD1 or TRBD2 (5 bases each). From germline, CDR1 is SGHRS and CDR2 YFSETQ. V was pared by 5 bases and J by 2 bases, with 14 bases between. The CDR3 loop spans 15 amino acids. The CDR3 protein is CASSTSGTTYNEQFF. In DNA form, the CDR3 reads TGCGCCAGCAGTACTTCCGGGACCACCTACAATGAGCAGTTCTTC.

About this clonotype itself: A clone one base away is much larger, so this may be a read error. J is TRBJ1-6 and V is TRBV6-6; the match to TRBD1 covers 8 bases. CDR3 length: 17 amino acids. The V gene end was trimmed by 6 bases and the J gene end by 3 bases; junction bases not matched to a gene: 10. Germline V gene data show CDR1 as MNHNY and CDR2 as SVGAGI (reference sequence). The CDR3 reads CASRDPDRGGYNSPLHF. The CDR3 DNA reads TGTGCCAGCAGAGATCCCGACAGGGGAGGCTATAATTCACCCCTCCACTTT.

This clonotype was counted a single time. The CDR3 DNA sequence: TGCAGCGTGATGGGACAGGGGAGGCATGAACAGTACTTC. Amino acid sequence: CSVMGQGRHEQYF. The chain couples TRBV29-1 to TRBJ2-7; 10 nucleotides agree with TRBD1. J gave up 10 bases and V 6 bases, and 12 bases lay outside the gene matches. There are 13 residues in the CDR3. Germline V lookup: CDR1 SQVTM, CDR2 ANQGSEA.

As concerns this clonotype: This clone may be a read error of a much larger clone one base away. The CDR3 bases are TGTGCCAGCAGTGAACTAGGTCCCTCCTACGAGCAGTACTTC. As protein: CASSELGPSYEQYF. The chain couples TRBV6-1 to TRBJ2-7, with unresolved D. This CDR3 contains 14 residues. The germline V and J ends were trimmed by 2 bases and 0 bases, with 8 bases remaining between them. Germline V lookup: CDR1 MNHNS, CDR2 SASEGT.